The 25 T cell receptor beta chains given below trace back to one sample, sequenced in a study of PD-1 blockade in classical Hodgkin lymphoma. Clones were sequenced by immunoSEQ multiplex PCR, and TCRdb holds only the in-frame ones, with some missing. The sample holds about 30,000 clones, 88% seen once. As for time point: newly diagnosed, previously untreated cHL patient sample. Magnetic negative selection served to purify CD4+ T cells out of PBMCs that had been thawed. The sequenced sample consisted of CD4+ T cells from blood. All receptors come from a human donor with classical Hodgkin lymphoma.

This clone has just one count. This sequence joins TRBV18 and TRBJ1-2; D gene unclear. From germline, CDR1 is KGHSH and CDR2 LQKENI. CDR3 length equals 16 residues. V shed 3 bases and J shed 5 bases, with 19 bases lying between them. The CDR3 region is CASSPRPGLPPYGYTF. The CDR3 DNA reads TGTGCCAGCTCACCCCGGCCTGGGCTACCCCCATATGGCTACACCTTC.

V gene TRBV29-1 combines with J gene TRBJ1-1, with D maybe TRBD1 (5 bases). Trimming removed 6 bases at V and 4 bases at J, with 12 bases between. Per the germline V gene, CDR1 is SQVTM and CDR2 is ANQGSEA. This CDR3 spans 12 amino acids. CDR3 amino acids: CSVKGFSTEAFF. CDR3 coding DNA: TGCAGCGTAAAGGGGTTTAGCACTGAAGCTTTCTTT.

The chain uses TRBV11-2 and TRBJ2-3; D is uncertain. Germline V gene lookup returns CDR1 SGHAT and CDR2 FQNNGV. The length of the CDR3 is 13 residues. Trimming pared 4 bases from V and 2 bases from J, leaving 7 bases between. CDR3 sequence: CASSSSATDTQYF. The CDR3 coding sequence is TGTGCCAGCAGCTCGTCCGCCACAGATACGCAGTATTTT.

The chain employs TRBV19 and TRBJ1-1; no clear D gene. Trimming pared 5 bases from V and 4 bases from J, leaving 14 bases between. The CDR3 sequence is 14 residues long. CDR1 is LNHDA, CDR2 SQIVND, per germline (reference sequence). DNA for the CDR3: TGTGCCAGTAGTCCTTATTTTCCCAGCACTGAAGCTTTCTTT. As protein: CASSPYFPSTEAFF.

This chain links TRBV28 with TRBJ2-7; no clear D. Germline V gives CDR1 MDHEN, CDR2 SYDVKM. The CDR3 has 16 amino acids. With 4 bases removed from V and 7 bases from J, the gap between germline ends came to 23 bases. CDR3 nucleotides: TGTGCCAGCAGTTCACTTAAAGGCCTTAGTTACGCAGAGCAGTACTTC. The encoded protein is CASSSLKGLSYAEQYF.

The genes are TRBV2 and TRBJ1-5; D not certain. The CDR3 is 14 amino acids. The V gene lost 10 bases and the J gene lost 2 bases, with 15 bases spanning the gap. The germline V gene has CDR1 SNHLY and CDR2 FYNNEI. The CDR3 is CATQKQAGNQPQHF. CDR3 nucleotide sequence: TGTGCCACCCAAAAGCAGGCGGGCAATCAGCCCCAGCATTTT. Drawing the rest from reference TRBV2 and TRBJ1-5, the complete variable domain is EPEVTQTPSHQVTQMGQEVILRCVPISNHLYFYWYRQILGQKVEFLVSFYNNEISEKSEIFDDQFSVERPDGSNFTLKIRSTKLEDSAMYFCATQKQAGNQPQHFGDGTRLSIL.

The V gene is TRBV5-8, the J gene TRBJ2-5; D call uncertain. V lost 4 bases to trimming and J lost 4 bases, with 17 bases between them. The CDR3 runs to 15 residues. Germline loops: CDR1 SGHTS, CDR2 YDEGEE. The CDR3, as DNA: TGTGCCAGCAGCCCCCAAGGGTCCTGGGGAGAGACCCAGTACTTC. This encodes CASSPQGSWGETQYF.

The CDR3 protein is CASSYFLSSEGGEQFF. CDR3 bases: TGTGCCAGCAGTTACTTTTTAAGTAGCGAAGGAGGGGAGCAGTTCTTC. The chain uses TRBV6-6 and TRBJ2-1, with D perhaps matching TRBD2 (6 bases). There are 16 residues in the CDR3. V gave up 1 base and J gave up 10 bases, with 20 bases separating them. Germline assignment: CDR1 MNHNY and CDR2 SVGAGI (reference sequence).

The chain uses TRBV18 and TRBJ1-1; D is uncertain. Germline V gene sequence: CDR1 KGHSH, CDR2 LQKENI. This CDR3 region has 13 residues. V lost 3 bases to trimming and J lost 2 bases, with 7 bases between them. CDR3: CASSPGTNTEAFF. DNA of the CDR3: TGTGCCAGCTCACCCGGAACAAACACTGAAGCTTTCTTT. Full variable domain (missing parts from reference TRBV18 and TRBJ1-1): NAGVMQNPRHLVRRRGQEARLRCSPMKGHSHVYWYRQLPEEGLKFMVYLQKENIIDESGMPKERFSAEFPKEGPSILRIQQVVRGDSAAYFCASSPGTNTEAFFGQGTRLTVV.

The V and J genes are TRBV19 and TRBJ1-5, with D possibly being TRBD1 (6 bases). The V gene's germline CDR1 is LNHDA and CDR2 SQIVND (reference sequence). The CDR3 extends over 13 amino acids. With 7 bases removed from V and 3 bases from J, the gap between germline ends came to 10 bases. CDR3 coding DNA: TGTGCCAGTAAGGGGGGGTACAATCAGCCCCAGCATTTT. It codes for CASKGGYNQPQHF. Looking up the rest from reference TRBV19 and TRBJ1-5 gives the full variable domain: DGGITQSPKYLFRKEGQNVTLSCEQNLNHDAMYWYRQDPGQGLRLIYYSQIVNDFQKGDIAEGYSVSREKKESFPLTVTSAQKNPTAFYLCASKGGYNQPQHFGDGTRLSIL.

This chain connects TRBV2 to TRBJ2-5, with D possibly matching TRBD1 (5 bases). The V gene's germline CDR1 is SNHLY and CDR2 FYNNEI. The CDR3 covers 16 residues. V gave up 1 base and J gave up 1 base, with 13 bases separating them. DNA of the CDR3: TGTGCCAGCAGTGAAGTAAGGGGAACCGGCCAAGAGACCCAGTACTTC. Translated: CASSEVRGTGQETQYF.

V is TRBV19 and J is TRBJ2-5, with TRBD1 matching 8 bases. V shed 5 bases, J shed 5 bases, and the junction held 10 bases outside the gene matches. CDR1 is LNHDA and CDR2 is SQIVND in the germline V gene (reference sequence). The CDR3 has 15 residues. The DNA for the CDR3 is TGTGCCAGTAGTTCAACAGGGGGTGTGAGGGAGACCCAGTACTTC. Translating it yields CASSSTGGVRETQYF. Based on the CDR3 plus reference TRBV19 and TRBJ2-5, the full variable domain is DGGITQSPKYLFRKEGQNVTLSCEQNLNHDAMYWYRQDPGQGLRLIYYSQIVNDFQKGDIAEGYSVSREKKESFPLTVTSAQKNPTAFYLCASSSTGGVRETQYFGPGTRLLVL.

This clone was found a few times. V usage is TRBV29-1 and J usage is TRBJ2-4; D tentatively reads TRBD1 or TRBD2 (6 bases each). The CDR3 length is 14 residues. V lost 4 bases to trimming and J lost 6 bases, with 16 bases between them. The germline V gene has CDR1 SQVTM and CDR2 ANQGSEA. In DNA, the CDR3 is TGCAGCGTTGGGGGGGACACCAAGGGAAACATTCAGTACTTC. This codes for CSVGGDTKGNIQYF. The whole variable domain, filled in from reference TRBV29-1 and TRBJ2-4, reads SAVISQKPSRDICQRGTSLTIQCQVDSQVTMMFWYRQQPGQSLTLIATANQGSEATYESGFVIDKFPISRPNLTFSTLTVSNMSPEDSSIYLCSVGGDTKGNIQYFGAGTRLSVL.

The chain has TRBV7-8 and TRBJ1-3; D uncertain. V lost 1 base to trimming and J lost 0 bases, with 7 bases between them. CDR1 SGHVS and CDR2 FQNEAQ come from the germline V gene. The CDR3 is 15 residues long. The CDR3 DNA reads TGTGCCAGCAGCTTAGTTAGGAGCTCTGGAAACACCATATATTTT. Translating gives CASSLVRSSGNTIYF.

V gene TRBV9 combines with J gene TRBJ2-3; TRBD2 aligns across 13 bases. This CDR3 has 16 amino acids. The V segment lost 3 bases and the J segment 7 bases; nucleotides outside the gene matches: 8. Germline CDR1 reads SGDLS; CDR2 reads YYNGEE. DNA of the CDR3: TGTGCCAGCAGCGACCAACTAGCGGGAGGGCGAAATACGCAGTATTTT. Protein sequence: CASSDQLAGGRNTQYF.

This chain uses TRBV4-1 with TRBJ1-2; tentatively, D is TRBD1 (5 bases). The CDR3 sequence is 16 residues long. Trimming cost V 7 bases and J 2 bases, with 20 bases left between them. The germline gives CDR1 MGHRA, CDR2 YSYEKL. CDR3 sequence: CASNKELGRGNYGYTF. The CDR3 region has the DNA TGCGCCAGCAATAAGGAACTAGGGAGGGGCAACTATGGCTACACCTTC.

This clone was recorded a few times. The gene calls are TRBV2 and TRBJ1-5; 8 bases map to TRBD1. Looked up from germline, CDR1 is SNHLY and CDR2 is FYNNEI. The CDR3 has 15 residues. V was clipped by 5 bases and J by 3 bases; unmatched bases: 6. The CDR3 reads CASSKLQGDNQPQHF. In DNA, the CDR3 is TGTGCCAGCAGTAAATTACAGGGGGACAATCAGCCCCAGCATTTT.

This clone appeared a single time. V and J are TRBV4-1 and TRBJ1-5, with a tentative D call TRBD1 (5 bases). V lost 2 bases to trimming and J lost 3 bases, with 14 bases between them. The germline gives CDR1 MGHRA, CDR2 YSYEKL. This CDR3 has 16 residues. The CDR3 nucleotides are TGCGCCAGCAGCCAACCAGGGAGGACCAACAATCAGCCCCAGCATTTT. Its translation is CASSQPGRTNNQPQHF.

The chain joins TRBV7-8 to TRBJ2-1; D is undetermined. V was trimmed by 1 base and J by 4 bases, leaving 5 bases between them. Germline V lookup: CDR1 SGHVS, CDR2 FQNEAQ. CDR3 size: 13 residues. As DNA, the CDR3 is TGTGCCAGCAGCTTAGTAGTTTACAATGAGCAGTTCTTC. Amino acid sequence: CASSLVVYNEQFF. The full variable domain, completed using reference TRBV7-8 and TRBJ2-1, is GAGVSQSPRYKVAKRGQDVALRCDPISGHVSLFWYQQALGQGPEFLTYFQNEAQLDKSGLPSDRFFAERPEGSVSTLKIQRTQQEDSAVYLCASSLVVYNEQFFGPGTRLTVL.

As DNA, the CDR3 is TGTGCCAGCAGACTAACTCAGGGGGCTGCGCGGAACACTGAAGCTTTCTTT. Protein: CASRLTQGAARNTEAFF. V and J are TRBV5-5 and TRBJ1-1; 8 bases agree with TRBD1. Per the germline V gene, CDR1 is SGHKS and CDR2 is YYEKEE (reference sequence). The CDR3 has 17 residues. The ends lost 5 bases at V and 1 base at J; junction bases unmatched: 13.

This rearrangement joins TRBV5-4 to TRBJ2-1; unclear D gene. The CDR3 length is 12 residues. Germline V CDR1 and CDR2: SGHNT, YYREEE (reference sequence). V was pared by 2 bases and J by 6 bases, with 6 bases between. CDR3 loop: CASSFDFNEQFF. The CDR3 DNA reads as TGTGCCAGCAGCTTCGACTTCAATGAGCAGTTCTTC.

This chain uses TRBV5-1 with TRBJ2-1, with D tentatively TRBD1 or TRBD2 (6 bases each). V dropped 4 bases and J dropped 0 bases, with 14 bases sitting between them. Germline V gene data show CDR1 as SGHRS and CDR2 as YFSETQ. The CDR3 totals 16 residues. CDR3 sequence reads: CASSATGASSYNEQFF. CDR3 DNA sequence: TGCGCCAGCAGCGCGACGGGGGCCAGCTCCTACAATGAGCAGTTCTTC. The complete variable domain, with remaining parts taken from reference TRBV5-1 and TRBJ2-1, reads KAGVTQTPRYLIKTRGQQVTLSCSPISGHRSVSWYQQTPGQGLQFLFEYFSETQRNKGNFPGRFSGRQFSNSRSEMNVSTLELGDSALYLCASSATGASSYNEQFFGPGTRLTVL.

Comment on this clone: The sample holds other DNA sequences that translate to the same CDR3. This chain joins TRBV28 and TRBJ2-3; no reliable D call. Germline V gene sequence: CDR1 MDHEN, CDR2 SYDVKM. CDR3 length equals 13 residues. Trimming took 4 bases from V and 0 from J, leaving 5 bases between them. This CDR3 reads CASSSPSTDTQYF. DNA of the CDR3: TGTGCCAGCAGTTCACCAAGCACAGATACGCAGTATTTT. Full variable domain (missing parts from reference TRBV28 and TRBJ2-3): DVKVTQSSRYLVKRTGEKVFLECVQDMDHENMFWYRQDPGLGLRLIYFSYDVKMKEKGDIPEGYSVSREKKERFSLILESASTNQTSMYLCASSSPSTDTQYFGPGTRLTVL.

The chain carries TRBV5-1 and TRBJ2-1, with D unresolved. Trimming cost V 4 bases and J 5 bases, with 10 bases left between them. CDR1 and CDR2 (germline): SGHRS, YFSETQ. The CDR3 has 13 amino acids. The CDR3 reads CASSPRQDNEQFF. For the CDR3, the DNA is TGCGCCAGCAGCCCGAGGCAGGACAATGAGCAGTTCTTC.

This chain uses TRBV27 with TRBJ2-1; 11 bases align to TRBD2. Trimming took 5 bases from V and 1 from J; bases not matched to a gene: 4. Germline assignment: CDR1 MNHEY and CDR2 SMNVEV (reference sequence). CDR3 length: 16 residues. The CDR3 DNA follows: TGTGCCAGCAGTCCCCTAGCGGGAGGTTCCTACAATGAGCAGTTCTTC. Protein product: CASSPLAGGSYNEQFF.